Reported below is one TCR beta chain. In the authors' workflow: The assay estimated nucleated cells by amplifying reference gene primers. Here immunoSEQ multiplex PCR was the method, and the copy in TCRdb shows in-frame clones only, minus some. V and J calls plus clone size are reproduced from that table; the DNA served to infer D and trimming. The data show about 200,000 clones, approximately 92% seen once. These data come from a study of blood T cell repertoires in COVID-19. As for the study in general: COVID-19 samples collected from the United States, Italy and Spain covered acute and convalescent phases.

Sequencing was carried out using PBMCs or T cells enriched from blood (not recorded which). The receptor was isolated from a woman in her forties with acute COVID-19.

This chain's CDR3 is CATSRRTGMSEKLFF. The CDR3 DNA sequence: TGTGCCACCAGCAGAAGGACAGGGATGAGTGAAAAACTGTTTTTT. The chain recombines TRBV15 with TRBJ1-4; TRBD1 aligns across 8 bases. There are 15 residues in the CDR3. From germline, CDR1 is LNHNV and CDR2 YYDKDF (reference sequence). Trimming took 2 bases from V and 7 from J; bases not matched to a gene: 6.